The 18 T cell receptor beta chains below come from one sample, sequenced in a study of blood T cell repertoires in COVID-19. Libraries were prepared by immunoSEQ multiplex PCR; TCRdb keeps only in-frame clonotypes and omits some of them. There are about 330,000 clones in the sample; 88% occur only once, and less than 5.5% lies in the top ten. Source material: PBMCs or T cells enriched from blood (not recorded which). Receptors originate from a man aged 25-40 years who had recovered from COVID-19.

The chain couples TRBV18 to TRBJ1-5; 7 bases are shared with TRBD1. In germline, CDR1 is KGHSH, CDR2 LQKENI. Germline trimming cut 3 bases from V and 4 bases from J; bases unmatched to any gene: 9. CDR3 length equals 16 residues. Here the CDR3 reads CASSPSKPGGNQPQHF. CDR3 in DNA: TGTGCCAGCTCACCCTCGAAGCCAGGGGGGAATCAGCCCCAGCATTTT. Full variable domain (missing parts from reference TRBV18 and TRBJ1-5): NAGVMQNPRHLVRRRGQEARLRCSPMKGHSHVYWYRQLPEEGLKFMVYLQKENIIDESGMPKERFSAEFPKEGPSILRIQQVVRGDSAAYFCASSPSKPGGNQPQHFGDGTRLSIL.

The chain employs TRBV7-2 and TRBJ1-4, with D possibly being TRBD1 (5 bases). CDR3 length: 15 amino acids. Trimming took 5 bases from V and 7 from J, leaving 17 bases between them. Germline V gives CDR1 SGHTA, CDR2 FQGNSA. The CDR3 DNA follows: TGTGCCAGCAGCCCCCGGGGGGGGAGGGGTGAAAAACTGTTTTTT. Amino acids: CASSPRGGRGEKLFF.

The genes are TRBV6-1 and TRBJ1-1; D call uncertain. The V gene lost 2 bases and the J gene lost 8 bases, with 18 bases spanning the gap. Germline CDR1 and CDR2: MNHNS and SASEGT. The CDR3 has 15 residues. CDR3 bases: TGTGCCAGCAGTGAAAACCCAGGAGGAGGATCGGAAGCTTTCTTT. Protein product: CASSENPGGGSEAFF.

This sequence joins TRBV30 and TRBJ1-6; 8 bases map to TRBD1. Germline V gene sequence: CDR1 GTSNPN, CDR2 SVGIG (reference sequence). The CDR3 is 16 residues long. Trimming at V came to 3 bases and at J to 0 bases, leaving 4 bases not matched to a gene. CDR3 in DNA: TGTGCCTGGAGAACAGGGGGAGGCTCCTATAATTCACCCCTCCACTTT. Its protein is CAWRTGGGSYNSPLHF.

This clone was seen more than once but under ten times. V gene TRBV6-4 combines with J gene TRBJ1-5, with a weak D call TRBD1 (6 bases). With 6 bases removed from V and 3 bases from J, the gap between germline ends came to 18 bases. CDR3 length: 16 amino acids. Looked up from germline, CDR1 is MRHNA and CDR2 is SNTAGT. The CDR3 DNA sequence: TGTGCCAGCAGCTTGAAGGGCCAGGGGCACAATCAGCCCCAGCATTTT. Its translation is CASSLKGQGHNQPQHF.

The chain carries TRBV15 and TRBJ2-1; D is unclear. The V gene's germline CDR1 is LNHNV and CDR2 YYDKDF (reference sequence). The CDR3 totals 16 residues. V was shortened by 8 bases and J by 0 bases, with 17 bases between the two germline ends. CDR3 residues: CATQSDRRSSYNEQFF. Written as DNA, the CDR3 is TGTGCCACCCAGAGCGATCGGCGGAGCTCCTACAATGAGCAGTTCTTC. The complete variable domain, with remaining parts taken from reference TRBV15 and TRBJ2-1, reads DAMVIQNPRYQVTQFGKPVTLSCSQTLNHNVMYWYQQKSSQAPKLLFHYYDKDFNNEADTPDNFQSRRPNTSFCFLDIRSPGLGDTAMYLCATQSDRRSSYNEQFFGPGTRLTVL.

This chain connects TRBV28 to TRBJ2-1; D possibly corresponds to TRBD2 (6 bases). Germline V lookup: CDR1 MDHEN, CDR2 SYDVKM. The CDR3 consists of 15 residues. The V end was cut by 6 bases, the J end by 6 bases, with 18 bases between. The CDR3 sequence is CASRSHTGERNEQFF. As DNA, the CDR3 is TGTGCCAGCAGGAGCCATACGGGGGAACGCAATGAGCAGTTCTTC.

The chain carries TRBV18 and TRBJ1-2; 7 bases line up with TRBD1. Germline loops: CDR1 KGHSH, CDR2 LQKENI. J was trimmed by 0 bases and V by 3 bases; bases with no gene match: 4. This CDR3 contains 15 residues. The CDR3 sequence: CASSPGTDANYGYTF. DNA of the CDR3: TGTGCCAGCTCACCCGGGACAGATGCTAACTATGGCTACACCTTC.

This rearrangement joins TRBV6-5 to TRBJ2-3, with 7 bases lining up with TRBD1. V gave up 6 bases and J gave up 12 bases; unmatched junction bases: 15. The CDR3 extends over 14 amino acids. Germline CDR1 and CDR2: MNHEY and SVGAGI. The CDR3 DNA reads as TGTGCCAGCAGACCGCATCGGGACAGCCTCAGACAGTATTTT. Amino acids: CASRPHRDSLRQYF.

The V gene is TRBV25-1, the J gene TRBJ1-4; D gene uncertain. The CDR3 is 17 amino acids. V dropped 1 base and J dropped 3 bases, with 15 bases sitting between them. Germline values: CDR1 MGHDK, CDR2 SYGVNS. CDR3 DNA sequence: TGTGCCAGCAGTGAATTGGAAGGGAGGGTAGCTAATGAAAAACTGTTTTTT. Residues: CASSELEGRVANEKLFF.

The CDR3 sequence: CASSSTGVGNQPQHF. CDR3 in DNA: TGTGCCAGCAGCTCGACAGGGGTAGGGAATCAGCCCCAGCATTTT. This sequence joins TRBV11-2 and TRBJ1-5, with 8 nucleotides matching TRBD1. The CDR3 loop spans 15 amino acids. Germline lookup yields CDR1 SGHAT and CDR2 FQNNGV. V shed 4 bases and J 4 bases; nucleotides not matched to a gene: 6.

The chain links TRBV18 to TRBJ2-3; TRBD2 matches 13 bases. The length of the CDR3 is 17 residues. The germline CDR1 and CDR2 sequences are KGHSH and LQKENI. With V trimmed by 4 bases and J by 0 bases, 4 bases remained unmatched. The chain's CDR3 is CASSLRTSGSSTDTQYF. In DNA form, the CDR3 reads TGTGCCAGCTCACTTCGGACTAGCGGGAGTAGCACAGATACGCAGTATTTT.

The rearrangement uses TRBV2 and TRBJ2-5; 14 positions match TRBD2. Per germline, CDR1 SNHLY and CDR2 FYNNEI. The V segment lost 5 bases and the J segment 5 bases; nucleotides outside the gene matches: 10. The CDR3 contains 17 residues. CDR3 sequence: CASSRGLAGGVWETQYF. The CDR3 nucleotides read TGTGCCAGCAGTAGAGGACTAGCGGGGGGCGTCTGGGAGACCCAGTACTTC.

This clone was seen at least ten times. The CDR3 nucleotides read TGTGCCAGTAGTAAACTAGCGGGGGCCACCTACGAGCAGTACTTC. Translation: CASSKLAGATYEQYF. This sequence joins TRBV19 and TRBJ2-7, with 11 bases that match TRBD2. The length of the CDR3 is 15 residues. The J segment lost 2 bases and the V segment lost 4 bases, leaving 4 bases of the junction unmatched. Germline CDR1 is LNHDA and CDR2 is SQIVND (reference sequence).

The rearrangement uses TRBV6-5 and TRBJ1-4; D ambiguous. The CDR3 is 13 residues long. Germline CDR1 and CDR2: MNHEY and SVGAGI. Trimming removed 2 bases from V and 7 bases from J, with 8 bases in between. The DNA for the CDR3 is TGTGCCAGCAGTTACACACCCAGTGAAAAACTGTTTTTT. This codes for CASSYTPSEKLFF.

The V gene is TRBV15, the J gene TRBJ2-7, with 7 nucleotides matching TRBD1. This CDR3 has 14 residues. Germline V CDR1 and CDR2: LNHNV, YYDKDF (reference sequence). J gave up 4 bases and V 0 bases, and 3 bases lay outside the gene matches. CDR3 DNA: TGTGCCACCAGCAGAGAGGACAGGCGATACGAGCAGTACTTC. Translated, it gives CATSREDRRYEQYF. Supplemented by reference TRBV15 and TRBJ2-7, the full variable domain reads DAMVIQNPRYQVTQFGKPVTLSCSQTLNHNVMYWYQQKSSQAPKLLFHYYDKDFNNEADTPDNFQSRRPNTSFCFLDIRSPGLGDTAMYLCATSREDRRYEQYFGPGTRLTVT.

This clone was observed once. The chain joins TRBV5-1 to TRBJ1-2; 7 nucleotides agree with TRBD1. This CDR3 is 14 amino acids long. With V trimmed by 2 bases and J by 2 bases, 3 bases remained unmatched. Germline V gene data show CDR1 as SGHRS and CDR2 as YFSETQ. The chain's CDR3 is CASSFGTDNYGYTF. The CDR3 nucleotides read TGCGCCAGCAGCTTCGGGACAGACAACTATGGCTACACCTTC.

The chain employs TRBV7-8 and TRBJ1-4, with 7 bases matching TRBD1. The trim removed 5 bases at V and 0 bases at J, leaving 6 bases unmatched. CDR3 length: 16 amino acids. Per germline, CDR1 SGHVS and CDR2 FQNEAQ. The CDR3 loop reads CASSRGRDSTNEKLFF. CDR3 nucleotides: TGTGCCAGCAGCAGGGGGCGAGACTCAACTAATGAAAAACTGTTTTTT. Full variable domain (missing parts from reference TRBV7-8 and TRBJ1-4): GAGVSQSPRYKVAKRGQDVALRCDPISGHVSLFWYQQALGQGPEFLTYFQNEAQLDKSGLPSDRFFAERPEGSVSTLKIQRTQQEDSAVYLCASSRGRDSTNEKLFFGSGTQLSVL.